This T cell receptor beta chain was sequenced in a study of siplizumab effects on memory and regulatory T cells (dated by TCRdb to between 2018 and 2020). A note on the overall study: The study looked at the effect of siplizumab, an anti-CD2 antibody, on alloreactive T-cell subsets in allogeneic mixed lymphocyte reactions made from human PBMCs.

TCRbeta CDR3 sequencing was performed on sorted unstimulated T cells and on proliferating T cells recovered from mixed lymphocyte reactions. Fresh whole blood from fewer than 11 HLA-typed healthy donors served as the source for isolating PBMCs. As to this clone: Its antigen has not been determined. No qualities accompany the bases; no much larger clone lies one base away.

Here is what the overall study found, with its caveats: Unstimulated naive T cells appeared to be more diverse than memory T cells, and naive cells seemed to make a substantial contribution to the alloresponse. Sequences below about 10^-5 frequency were poorly captured, so only a minor fraction of alloreactive clones could be mapped to unstimulated subsets. A naive or memory phenotype could not be assigned to roughly 75-96% of proliferating CD4+ or CD8+ clones. The suppressive function of proliferating Tregs from siplizumab cultures was not functionally confirmed. Of the alloreactive CD4+ clones that could be mapped, the Treg-derived share averaged about 63% with siplizumab compared with around 25% in control reactions. Siplizumab significantly reduced the cumulative frequency of alloreactive sequences traceable to unstimulated CD4+ memory T cells.

From its cysteine to its phenylalanine, the CDR3 spans 16 amino acids. Only the CDR3 region is kept as DNA, spanning 48 bases read in frame from base 1. Libraries were constructed by the immunoSEQ multiplex PCR assay. About 9.9 x 10^4 TCR templates per sample were assayed by the deep sequencing platform. Genomic DNA extracted from sorted T cells was used for TCRbeta CDR3 sequencing. On the study's bioinformatics: The R programming language was used for the clonal analysis of the TCRbeta CDR3 data. Alloreactive CD4+ and CD8+ clones were identified by comparing unstimulated samples to CFSE-low samples taken after the reaction. By matching sequences to the repertoires of sorted unstimulated Treg and non-Treg cells, each alloreactive CD4+ clone was assigned a regulatory or non-regulatory origin. TCRdb holds this immuneACCESS table with in-frame rearrangements only. Some clones are missing; in checked studies, unresolved V genes explain under half, and the rest has no known cause. Clone size and the V and J calls come from that table; the DNA yielded D and trimming. Recorded for this sample are roughly 100,000 clones; around 93% of them occurred a single time. Approximately 0.3% of the sample is in the top ten clones.

The chain couples TRBV21-1 to TRBJ2-5; TRBD2 is the table's D call, not checked against the DNA. TRBV21-1 is a pseudogene. The TCR originated in a human donor in good health. The sequencing input was CD4+ T cells sorted from blood. This receptor carries the CDR3 CASSKERLAGIETQYF. Read as DNA, the sequence is TGTGCCAGCAGCAAAGAGCGGCTAGCGGGGATAGAGACCCAGTACTTC.